This entry is about one T cell receptor beta chain. Its cognate antigen is unknown. Profiled with immunoSEQ multiplex PCR; TCRdb holds only in-frame clones, not every one. The sample consists of under 400,000 clones, roughly 90% of them appearing once. The sample comes from a study of cytomegalovirus exposure and HLA in healthy donors. Study observations and caveats: Some TCR beta chains (around 160 of them) were listed as cytomegalovirus-associated. First-cohort TCR clusters were later found to tend to co-occur in the 120 or so validation repertoires. In vitro experiments confirmed that a few CMV-associated chains were specific for CMV antigens. According to reports, the classifier identified cytomegalovirus status with high specificity and sensitivity.

The clonotype originates from a young man in good health and CMV-seronegative. Sequencing was performed on PBMCs.

The CDR3 DNA reads as TGCGCCAGCAGCTTGGCAGGGGTAACGACACCCCTCCACTTT. As protein: CASSLAGVTTPLHF. This rearrangement joins TRBV5-1 to TRBJ1-6, with D possibly matching TRBD1 (6 bases). From germline, CDR1 is SGHRS and CDR2 YFSETQ. V lost 0 bases to trimming and J lost 11 bases, with 12 bases between them. This CDR3 has 14 residues.